The 5 T cell receptor beta chains reported below all come from one sample, sequenced in a study of CD8 T cells in Susac syndrome. The RNA input was roughly 0.5 to 1 ug, and it was reverse transcribed with random hexamers. Via MiXCR, TCRdb re-called the immunoSEQ multiplex PCR reads, giving one row per CDR3 protein. The sample carries approximately 130,000 distinct CDR3 sequences, under 95% recorded once. The source material was CD8+ T cells from PBMCs. The receptors stem from a human donor with multiple sclerosis.

The genes are TRBV9 and TRBJ2-7; TRBD1 matches 9 bases. The CDR3 has 15 residues. V shed 3 bases and J 3 bases; nucleotides not matched to a gene: 7. Germline V gives CDR1 SGDLS, CDR2 YYNGEE. The CDR3 is CASSETQGAFYEQYF. CDR3 nucleotides: TGTGCCAGCAGCGAGACACAGGGGGCCTTCTACGAGCAGTACTTC.

The J gene is TRBJ2-3, the V gene TRBV4-1; D is ambiguous. The V end lost 1 base, the J end lost 6 bases, and 17 bases lay between the germline ends. The CDR3 runs to 16 residues. Germline CDR1 reads MGHRA; CDR2 reads YSYEKL. The CDR3 bases are TGCGCCAGCAGCCAAGTCCCCCTCGGGTCACGGGATACGCAGTATTTT. Its translation: CASSQVPLGSRDTQYF.

V and J are TRBV27 and TRBJ2-1, with a weak D call TRBD2 (5 bases). The germline V gene encodes CDR1 MNHEY and CDR2 SMNVEV (reference sequence). Trimming pared 2 bases from V and 4 bases from J, leaving 9 bases between. This CDR3 is built from 14 residues. CDR3 sequence: CASSLNGVYNEQFF. The CDR3 DNA reads as TGTGCCAGCAGTTTAAACGGGGTTTACAATGAGCAGTTCTTC.

The chain links TRBV27 to TRBJ2-1; D remains unclear. This CDR3 is 16 amino acids long. Germline V gene data show CDR1 as MNHEY and CDR2 as SMNVEV (reference sequence). Trimming pared 0 bases from V and 12 bases from J, leaving 21 bases between. CDR3 region: CASSLSTAVGVPGQFF. CDR3 DNA sequence: TGTGCCAGCAGTTTATCTACGGCCGTTGGGGTCCCGGGGCAGTTCTTC.

The chain employs TRBV24-1 and TRBJ2-5; D remains ambiguous. Germline CDR1 reads KGHDR; CDR2 reads SFDVKD. The CDR3 has 11 amino acids. Between the trimmed V and J ends, which lost 7 bases and 4 bases, there was a span of 6 bases. CDR3 sequence (DNA): TGTGCCACCAGCCTCCTAGAGACCCAGTACTTC. This codes for CATSLLETQYF.